The sequence of this TCR beta chain was determined in a study of OX40 agonist ivuxolimab in advanced cancers. Generated by immunoSEQ multiplex PCR, the TCRdb table keeps only in-frame clones and is missing some. This sample has 70,000 to 75,000 clones, with over 75% found just once. The CDR3 loop spans 12 amino acids. CDR1 is SGHTA and CDR2 is FQGNSA in the germline V gene. Trimming pared 6 bases from V and 5 bases from J, leaving 11 bases between. The receptor was isolated from an adult with an advanced solid tumor such as melanoma, head and neck, liver or kidney cancer. The genes are TRBV7-2 and TRBJ2-7; a possible D gene is TRBD1 (5 bases). The sample consisted of CD4+ or CD8+ T cells sorted from blood, taken in a trial of the OX40 agonist ivuxolimab. The CDR3: CASRNVGDEQYF. The DNA of the CDR3 is TGTGCCAGCAGAAATGTAGGGGACGAGCAGTACTTC.